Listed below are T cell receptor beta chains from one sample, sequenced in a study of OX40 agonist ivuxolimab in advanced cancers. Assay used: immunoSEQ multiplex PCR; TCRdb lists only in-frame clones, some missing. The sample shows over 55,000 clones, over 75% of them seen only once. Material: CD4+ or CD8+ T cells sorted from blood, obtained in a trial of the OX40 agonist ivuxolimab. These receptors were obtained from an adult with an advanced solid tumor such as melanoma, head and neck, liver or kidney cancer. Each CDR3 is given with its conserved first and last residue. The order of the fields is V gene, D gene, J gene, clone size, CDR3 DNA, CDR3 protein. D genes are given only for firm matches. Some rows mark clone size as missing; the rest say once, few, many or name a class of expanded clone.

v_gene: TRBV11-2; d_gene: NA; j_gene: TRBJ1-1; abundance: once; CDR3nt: TGTGCCAGCAACATCCGGGACATGGGCACTGAAGCTTTCTTT; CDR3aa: CASNIRDMGTEAFF
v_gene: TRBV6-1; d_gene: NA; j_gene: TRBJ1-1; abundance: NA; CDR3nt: TGTGCCACAAGATTGAGTGGCACTGAAGCTTTCTTT; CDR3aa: CATRLSGTEAFF
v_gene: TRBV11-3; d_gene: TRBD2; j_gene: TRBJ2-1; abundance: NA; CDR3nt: TGTGCCAGCAGCTCTAGCGGGGATTACAATGAGCAGTTCTTC; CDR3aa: CASSSSGDYNEQFF
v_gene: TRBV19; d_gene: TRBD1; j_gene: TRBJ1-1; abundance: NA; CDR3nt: TGTGCCAGTAGTAGCTATGGGAGGGGGCCGGACACTGAAGCTTTCTTT; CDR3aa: CASSSYGRGPDTEAFF
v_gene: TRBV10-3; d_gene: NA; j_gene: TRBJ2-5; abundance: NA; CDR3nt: TGTGCCATCAGTGATTTCGCCGGGAGACTAGGAGGGGGAGAGACCCAGTACTTC; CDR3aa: CAISDFAGRLGGGETQYF
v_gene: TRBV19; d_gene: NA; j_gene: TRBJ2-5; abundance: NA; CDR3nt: TGTGCCAGTAGTATAGGGGGTCCCCAAGAGACCCAGTACTTC; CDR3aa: CASSIGGPQETQYF
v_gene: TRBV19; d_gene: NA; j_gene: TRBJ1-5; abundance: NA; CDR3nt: TGTGCCAGTAGTATAGATCTTCCAGGTGGGGGCAATCAGCCCCAGCATTTT; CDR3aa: CASSIDLPGGGNQPQHF
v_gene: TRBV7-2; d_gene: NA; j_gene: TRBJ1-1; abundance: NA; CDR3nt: TGTGCCAGCGGAGGTGGACTGAACACTGAAGCTTTCTTT; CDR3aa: CASGGGLNTEAFF
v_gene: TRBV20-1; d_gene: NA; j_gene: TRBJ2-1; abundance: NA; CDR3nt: TGCAGTGCTAAAAACAATGAGCAGTTCTTC; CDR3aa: CSAKNNEQFF
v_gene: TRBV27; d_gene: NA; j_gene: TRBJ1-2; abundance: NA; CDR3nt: TGTGCCAGCAGTTTATCAACAGGGATCGCTGGCTACACCTTC; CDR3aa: CASSLSTGIAGYTF
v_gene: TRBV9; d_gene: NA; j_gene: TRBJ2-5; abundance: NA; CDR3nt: TGTGCCAGCAGCGTAGCGGCTAGCGCGGGACAAGAGACCCAGTACTTC; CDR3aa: CASSVAASAGQETQYF
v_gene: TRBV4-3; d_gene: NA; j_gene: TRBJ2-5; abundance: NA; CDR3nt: TGCGCCAGCAGCCAAGATTTCGCGTCCCCTTATCGACTCCAGTACTTC; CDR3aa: CASSQDFASPYRLQYF
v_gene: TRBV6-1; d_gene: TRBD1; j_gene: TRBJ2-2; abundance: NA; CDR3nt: TGTGCCAGCAGTAGACAGGGTTACACCGGGGAGCTGTTTTTT; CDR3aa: CASSRQGYTGELFF
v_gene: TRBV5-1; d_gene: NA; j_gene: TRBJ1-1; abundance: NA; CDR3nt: TGCGCCAGCAGCTCCAGCCATACAGGCGTTAACACTGAAGCTTTCTTT; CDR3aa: CASSSSHTGVNTEAFF
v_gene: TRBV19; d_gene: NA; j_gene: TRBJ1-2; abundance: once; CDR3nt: TGTGCCAGTAGTATAGTCCTGGACTATGGCTACACCTTC; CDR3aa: CASSIVLDYGYTF
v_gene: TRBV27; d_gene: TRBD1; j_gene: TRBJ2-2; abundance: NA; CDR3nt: TGTGCCAGCCTTCACAGGGGTACCGGGGAGCTGTTTTTT; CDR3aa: CASLHRGTGELFF
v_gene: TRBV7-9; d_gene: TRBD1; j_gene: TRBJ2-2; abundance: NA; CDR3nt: TGTGCCAGCAGCCCCTGGGGACAGGGGAACGGGGAGCTGTTTTTT; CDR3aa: CASSPWGQGNGELFF
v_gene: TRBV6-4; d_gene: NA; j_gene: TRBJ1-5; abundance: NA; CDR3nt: TGTGCCAGCAGCCTCTCTGACAGTTATAGCAATCAGCCCCAGCATTTT; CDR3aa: CASSLSDSYSNQPQHF
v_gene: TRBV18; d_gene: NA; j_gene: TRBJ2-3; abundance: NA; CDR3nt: TGTGCCAGCTCACCACCGTCAGCGAGCACAGATACGCAGTATTTT; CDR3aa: CASSPPSASTDTQYF
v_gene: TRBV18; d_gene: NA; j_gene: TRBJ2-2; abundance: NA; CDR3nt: TGTGCCAGCTCACCACAACCGAACACCGGGGAGCTGTTTTTT; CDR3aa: CASSPQPNTGELFF
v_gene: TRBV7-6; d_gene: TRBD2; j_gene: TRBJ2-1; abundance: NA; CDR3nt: TGTGCCAGCAGCACCCGGACTAGCGCCCTCGGGGAGCAGTTCTTC; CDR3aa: CASSTRTSALGEQFF
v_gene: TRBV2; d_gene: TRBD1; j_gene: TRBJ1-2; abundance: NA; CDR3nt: TGTGCCAGCGTAAGGGAGGGGGACAGCTATGGCTACACCTTC; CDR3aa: CASVREGDSYGYTF
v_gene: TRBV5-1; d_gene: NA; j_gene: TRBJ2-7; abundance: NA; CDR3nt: TGCGCCAGCAGCTTGGACAACTTCTACGAGCAGTACTTC; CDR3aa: CASSLDNFYEQYF
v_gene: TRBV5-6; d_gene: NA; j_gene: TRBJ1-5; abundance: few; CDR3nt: TGTGCCAGCAGCTTGCACAATCAGCCCCAGCATTTT; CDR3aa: CASSLHNQPQHF
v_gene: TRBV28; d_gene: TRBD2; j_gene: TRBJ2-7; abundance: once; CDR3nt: TGTGCCAGCAGTTTATGGGAAGCGGGACCCTACGAGCAGTACTTC; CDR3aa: CASSLWEAGPYEQYF
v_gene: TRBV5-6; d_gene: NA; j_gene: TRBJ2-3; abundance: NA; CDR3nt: TGTGCCAGCAGCTTCTCTGGGAGCACAGATACGCAGTATTTT; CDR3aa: CASSFSGSTDTQYF
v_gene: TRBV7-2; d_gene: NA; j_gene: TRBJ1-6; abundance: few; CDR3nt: TGTGCCAGCAGCCTCAGACAGGCATTTGATTCACCCCTCCACTTT; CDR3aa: CASSLRQAFDSPLHF
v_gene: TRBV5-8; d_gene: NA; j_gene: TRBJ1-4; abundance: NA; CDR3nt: TGTGCCAGCAGCTTGGGGCAGGGCACTAATGAAAAACTGTTTTTT; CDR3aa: CASSLGQGTNEKLFF
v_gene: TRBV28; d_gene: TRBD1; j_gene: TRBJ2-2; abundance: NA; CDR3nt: TGTGCCAGCAGTTCGTACAGGGGGACGAACACCGGGGAGCTGTTTTTT; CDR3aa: CASSSYRGTNTGELFF
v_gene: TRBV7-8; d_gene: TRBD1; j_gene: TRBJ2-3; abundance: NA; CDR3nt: TGTGCCAGCAGCTTAGCCCGGCAGGGGGTCGATACGCAGTATTTT; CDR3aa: CASSLARQGVDTQYF
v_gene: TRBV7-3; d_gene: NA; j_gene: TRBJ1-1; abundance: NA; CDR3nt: TGTGCCAGCAGCTTAAAAGGGGCCGGGAACACTGAAGCTTTCTTT; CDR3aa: CASSLKGAGNTEAFF
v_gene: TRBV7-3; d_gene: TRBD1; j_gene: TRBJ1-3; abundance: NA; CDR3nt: TGTGCCAGCAGCTCTCGGACAGGGCCAGGAAACACCATATATTTT; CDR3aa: CASSSRTGPGNTIYF
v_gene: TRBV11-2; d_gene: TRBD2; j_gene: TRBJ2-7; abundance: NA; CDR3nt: TGTGCCAGCAGCCACCCAGGGACTAGCGTACACGAGCAGTACTTC; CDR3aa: CASSHPGTSVHEQYF
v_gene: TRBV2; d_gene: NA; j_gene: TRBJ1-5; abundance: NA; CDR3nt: TGTGCCAGCAGCATGGACGGCGATCAGCCCCAGCATTTT; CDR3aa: CASSMDGDQPQHF
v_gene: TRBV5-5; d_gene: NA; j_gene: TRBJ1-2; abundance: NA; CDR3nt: TGTGCCAGCAGCTTGGGGCCGGTTAACTATGGCTACACCTTC; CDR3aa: CASSLGPVNYGYTF
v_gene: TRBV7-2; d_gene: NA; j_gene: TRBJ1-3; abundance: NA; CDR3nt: TGTGCCAGCAGCATAGCAGCGGGAAACACCATATATTTT; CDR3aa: CASSIAAGNTIYF
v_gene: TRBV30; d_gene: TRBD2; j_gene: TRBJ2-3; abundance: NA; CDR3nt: TGTGCCTGGAGTCTAGCGGGAGGGCCCGTAGATACGCAGTATTTT; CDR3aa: CAWSLAGGPVDTQYF
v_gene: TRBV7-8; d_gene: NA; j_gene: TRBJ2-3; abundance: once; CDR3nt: TGTGCCAGCAGCCCCCCGGGGAGCTCGATGACGCAGTATTTT; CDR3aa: CASSPPGSSMTQYF
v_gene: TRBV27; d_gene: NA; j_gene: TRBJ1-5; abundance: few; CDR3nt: TGTGCCAGCAGTTTATCGGGCAGGATGAGGCCCCAGCATTTT; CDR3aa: CASSLSGRMRPQHF
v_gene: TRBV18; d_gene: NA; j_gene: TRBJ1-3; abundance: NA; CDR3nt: TGTGCCAGCTCACCAATCTTACGGGCCTCTTCTGGAAACACCATATATTTT; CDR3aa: CASSPILRASSGNTIYF
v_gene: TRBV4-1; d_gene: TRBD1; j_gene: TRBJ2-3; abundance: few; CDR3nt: TGCGCCAGCAGCCAGACAGGGTTATCAGTAGATACGCAGTATTTT; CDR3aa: CASSQTGLSVDTQYF